This T cell receptor beta chain was profiled in a study of blood T cell repertoires in COVID-19 (dated by TCRdb to the early 2020s). At the level of the whole study: Collaborator samples came from the United States, Italy and Spain and covered acute and convalescent phases of COVID-19. Nearly every sample came with metadata listing a de-identified subject ID, COVID-19 status, age in years and sex. Subjects who had been exposed to COVID-19, were actively infected with it, or had recovered from it provided the deeply sampled blood TCRbeta repertoires that made up the dataset. The samples were drawn from two sources: the first 160 participants of the ongoing ImmuneRACE study, and over 1,000 subjects contributed by 6 global collaborators. A freely available public database, intended as a resource for researchers studying the immune response to SARS-CoV-2, is where the repertoires were released. HLA class I and class II types, where available, came from metadata supplied by the sample provider rather than from assay-based typing. The prospective study material was composed of cDNA or gDNA derived from T cells, B-cell-depleted T cells, or PBMCs. The full study reports these points: The amount of clinical and demographic metadata varied by source and participant and was provided uncurated.

TCRbeta CDR3 regions were amplified from genomic DNA using the immunoSEQ Assay, a bias-controlled multiplex PCR. The original methods were these. The number of nucleated cells in each sample was estimated by amplification of reference gene primers within the assay. Sequence reads were collapsed and filtered to measure the absolute abundance of every unique TCRbeta CDR3 rearrangement. For each sample, productive Simpson clonality was calculated as the square root of Simpson's diversity index across productive rearrangements. TCRdb's version of the immuneACCESS table is confined to in-frame rearrangements and falls short of the full clone set. An unresolved V gene accounts for under half of the shortfall where checked; the remainder is of unknown origin. The D gene and trimming were derived from the DNA, and the V and J assignments and clone size from that table. This sample holds 150,000 to 180,000 clones; about 85% were observed only once. 0.55% to 0.75% of the sample is taken by the ten largest.

A note on this clone: Its antigen is currently not known. No clone much larger than this one lies a single base away; base qualities are absent.

In Seattle, one collaborating source enrolled patients while the infection was active and tracked those patients longitudinally over the course of disease. Collaborating institutions collected whole blood in K2EDTA tubes following their own protocols. For TCRbeta analysis, collaborators shipped samples as frozen whole blood, isolated PBMCs, or DNA extracted from either of those sample types. Via the germline V gene, CDR1 is MNHEY and CDR2 SVGAGI. V loses 0 bases of germline sequence and J loses 7 bases, and the interval between the two ends is 12 bases. From the cysteine through the phenylalanine, the CDR3 covers 14 amino acids. Of the read, only the CDR3 DNA is kept; its 42 bases are in frame from base 1.

Sequences were obtained from peripheral blood. This receptor chain uses TRBV6-5 and TRBJ2-5; a weak D assignment points to TRBD2 (5 bases agree). The TCR originated in a man in his 60s with COVID-19, enrolled during active disease. The DNA is as follows: TGTGCCAGCAGTTACTCTCCGGGATATAGGACCCAGTACTTC. Its protein reads: CASSYSPGYRTQYF.